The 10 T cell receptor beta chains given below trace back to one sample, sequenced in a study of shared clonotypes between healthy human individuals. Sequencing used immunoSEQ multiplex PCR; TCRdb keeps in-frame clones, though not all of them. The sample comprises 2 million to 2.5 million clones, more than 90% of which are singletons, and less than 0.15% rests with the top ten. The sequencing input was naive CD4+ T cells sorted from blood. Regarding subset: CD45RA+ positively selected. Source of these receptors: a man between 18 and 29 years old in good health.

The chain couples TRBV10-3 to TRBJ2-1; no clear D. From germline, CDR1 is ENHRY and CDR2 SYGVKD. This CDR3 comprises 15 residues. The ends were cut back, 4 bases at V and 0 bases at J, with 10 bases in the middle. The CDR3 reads CAISVDPNSYNEQFF. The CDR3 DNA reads TGTGCCATCAGTGTCGACCCGAACTCCTACAATGAGCAGTTCTTC.

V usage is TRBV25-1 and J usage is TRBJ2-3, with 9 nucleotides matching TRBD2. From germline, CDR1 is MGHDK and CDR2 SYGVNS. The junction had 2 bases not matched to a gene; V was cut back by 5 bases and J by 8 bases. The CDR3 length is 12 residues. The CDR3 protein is CASSSGLATQYF. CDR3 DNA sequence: TGTGCCAGCAGTTCGGGACTAGCTACGCAGTATTTT. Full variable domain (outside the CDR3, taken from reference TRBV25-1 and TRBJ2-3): EADIYQTPRYLVIGTGKKITLECSQTMGHDKMYWYQQDPGMELHLIHYSYGVNSTEKGDLSSESTVSRIRTEHFPLTLESARPSHTSQYLCASSSGLATQYFGPGTRLTVL.

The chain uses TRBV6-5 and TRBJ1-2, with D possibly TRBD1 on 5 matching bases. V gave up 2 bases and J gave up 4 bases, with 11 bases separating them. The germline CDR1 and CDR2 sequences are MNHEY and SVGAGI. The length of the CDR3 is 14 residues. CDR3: CASSYLGTSYGYTF. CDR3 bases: TGTGCCAGCAGTTACCTTGGGACCTCCTATGGCTACACCTTC.

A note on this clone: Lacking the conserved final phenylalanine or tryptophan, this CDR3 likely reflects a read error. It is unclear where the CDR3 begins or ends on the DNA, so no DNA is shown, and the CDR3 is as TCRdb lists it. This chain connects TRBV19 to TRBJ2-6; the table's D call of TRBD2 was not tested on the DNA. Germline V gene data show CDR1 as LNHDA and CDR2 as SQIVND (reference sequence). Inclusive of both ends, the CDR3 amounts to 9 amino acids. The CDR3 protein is CASSPTSLG.

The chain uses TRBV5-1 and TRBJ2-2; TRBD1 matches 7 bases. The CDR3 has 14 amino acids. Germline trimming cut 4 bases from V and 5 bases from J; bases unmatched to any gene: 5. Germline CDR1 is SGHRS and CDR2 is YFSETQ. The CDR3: CASSPLQGTGELFF. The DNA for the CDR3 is TGCGCCAGCAGCCCGTTACAGGGGACCGGGGAGCTGTTTTTT.

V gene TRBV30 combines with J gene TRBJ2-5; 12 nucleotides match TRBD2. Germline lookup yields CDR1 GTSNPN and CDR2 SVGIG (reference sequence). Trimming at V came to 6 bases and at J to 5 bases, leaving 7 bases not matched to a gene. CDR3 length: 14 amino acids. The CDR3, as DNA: TGTGCCTGTTCGACTAGCGGGAGAGGTGAGACCCAGTACTTC. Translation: CACSTSGRGETQYF.

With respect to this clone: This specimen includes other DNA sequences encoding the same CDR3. The CDR3 loop reads CASSVDTNTGELFF. The CDR3 bases are TGTGCCAGCAGCGTCGATACAAACACCGGGGAGCTGTTTTTT. V and J are TRBV9 and TRBJ2-2; D remains ambiguous. This CDR3 is 14 amino acids long. Per germline, CDR1 SGDLS and CDR2 YYNGEE. The V and J ends lost 2 bases and 2 bases respectively, with 7 bases between them.

In nucleotides, the CDR3 is TGCGCCAGCAGCAGCCTAGGGACGGGCACAGATACGCAGTATTTT. Amino acid sequence: CASSSLGTGTDTQYF. This chain links TRBV5-1 with TRBJ2-3; perhaps D is TRBD1 or TRBD2 (5 bases each). CDR3 length: 15 residues. Per the germline V gene, CDR1 is SGHRS and CDR2 is YFSETQ. The germline V and J ends were trimmed by 4 bases and 1 base, with 13 bases remaining between them.

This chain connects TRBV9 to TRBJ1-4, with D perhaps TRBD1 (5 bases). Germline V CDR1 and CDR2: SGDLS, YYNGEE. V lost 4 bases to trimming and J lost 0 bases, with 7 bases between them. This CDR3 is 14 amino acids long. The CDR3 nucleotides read TGTGCCAGCAGCAGAGGGGCAACTAATGAAAAACTGTTTTTT. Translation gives CASSRGATNEKLFF.

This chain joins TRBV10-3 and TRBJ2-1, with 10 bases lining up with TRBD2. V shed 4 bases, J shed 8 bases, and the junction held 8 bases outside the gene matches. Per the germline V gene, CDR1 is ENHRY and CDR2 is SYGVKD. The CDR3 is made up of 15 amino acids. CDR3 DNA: TGTGCCATCAGTGGTTCAGCGGGAGGGCCAGATGAGCAGTTCTTC. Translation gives CAISGSAGGPDEQFF.